These 21 T cell receptor beta chains were all obtained from the same sample, sequenced in a study of control samples from healthy donors and cancer patients (TCRdb year 2020). Library preparation was by the immunoSEQ multiplex PCR assay. Imported from immuneACCESS, the table was reduced by TCRdb to in-frame sequences with V and J called. These copies leave out some clones; in studies compared against another copy, an unresolved V gene accounts for under half, and the cause of the remainder is not known. This sample is represented by roughly 63,000 clones; about 92% of them were singletons. The ten largest clonotypes hold about 1.7% of the sample. Sequenced: PBMCs. The origin of the receptors is a man between 40 and 49 years old with colorectal cancer.

This clone has only one observation. The gene calls are TRBV12-3 or TRBV12-4 and TRBJ2-7; D is unresolved. V lost 6 bases to trimming and J lost 3 bases, with 6 bases between them. There are 11 residues in the CDR3. Written as DNA, the CDR3 is TGTGCCAGCAGCTTGGACTACGAGCAGTACTTC. Translating it yields CASSLDYEQYF.

This chain joins TRBV7-9 and TRBJ1-3; D remains unclear. The CDR3 runs to 17 residues. Trimming pared 1 base from V and 0 bases from J, leaving 13 bases between. The germline V gene has CDR1 SEHNR and CDR2 FQNEAQ (reference sequence). The CDR3 protein is CASSLGGRPTSGNTIYF. The CDR3 region has the DNA TGTGCCAGCAGCTTAGGAGGTAGACCGACCTCTGGAAACACCATATATTTT.

This clone was picked up one time. The V gene is TRBV5-1, the J gene TRBJ2-1; possibly TRBD2 for D (6 bases). V was pared by 1 base and J by 0 bases, with 11 bases between. In germline, CDR1 is SGHRS, CDR2 YFSETQ. The CDR3 totals 16 residues. DNA of the CDR3: TGCGCCAGCAGCTTGTCCCAACTAGCCTCCTACAATGAGCAGTTCTTC. It codes for CASSLSQLASYNEQFF.

This rearrangement joins TRBV9 to TRBJ1-1, with D maybe TRBD1 (6 bases). The CDR3 runs to 15 residues. V gave up 4 bases and J gave up 6 bases, with 19 bases separating them. CDR1 SGDLS and CDR2 YYNGEE come from the germline V gene. CDR3 protein: CASSQGGDKVAEAFF. In DNA form, the CDR3 reads TGTGCCAGCAGCCAGGGAGGGGACAAGGTAGCTGAAGCTTTCTTT.

The gene calls are TRBV19 and TRBJ2-1; TRBD1 aligns across 8 bases. The CDR3 extends over 15 amino acids. Losses at the gene ends were 4 bases for V and 8 bases for J; bases not matched to a gene: 10. The V gene's germline CDR1 is LNHDA and CDR2 SQIVND (reference sequence). The CDR3 loop reads CASSKDRGRYDEQFF. CDR3 DNA sequence: TGTGCCAGTAGTAAAGACAGGGGAAGGTACGATGAGCAGTTCTTC.

The chain couples TRBV30 to TRBJ2-7; 8 nucleotides agree with TRBD1. CDR3 size: 14 residues. CDR1 GTSNPN and CDR2 SVGIG come from the germline V gene (reference sequence). The junction had 7 bases not matched to a gene; V was cut back by 2 bases and J by 4 bases. DNA for the CDR3: TGTGCCTGGAGTACGGGACAGGTCCTGTACGAGCAGTACTTC. Encoded protein: CAWSTGQVLYEQYF. The entire variable domain, with the rest obtained from reference TRBV30 and TRBJ2-7, is as follows: SQTIHQWPATLVQPVGSPLSLECTVEGTSNPNLYWYRQAAGRGLQLLFYSVGIGQISSEVPQNLSASRPQDRQFILSSKKLLLSDSGFYLCAWSTGQVLYEQYFGPGTRLTVT.

The V and J genes are TRBV11-3 and TRBJ2-5; D gene unclear. The CDR3 is 12 residues long. With 3 bases removed from V and 3 bases from J, the gap between germline ends came to 5 bases. Germline assignment: CDR1 SGHNT and CDR2 YENEEA. The CDR3 sequence: CASSLAEETQYF. Written as DNA, the CDR3 is TGTGCCAGCAGCTTGGCCGAAGAGACCCAGTACTTC.

The chain combines TRBV12-3 or TRBV12-4 with TRBJ1-5; a weak D match, TRBD1 (5 bases). This CDR3 has 13 residues. Trimming removed 6 bases from V and 5 bases from J, with 11 bases in between. The CDR3 sequence is CASSRGWDQPQHF. The CDR3, as DNA: TGTGCCAGCAGCCGGGGGTGGGATCAGCCCCAGCATTTT.

The chain has TRBV7-3 and TRBJ2-3, with D hard to call. The V and J ends lost 7 bases and 0 bases respectively, with 14 bases between them. The CDR3 extends over 15 amino acids. From germline, CDR1 is SGHTA and CDR2 FQGTGA. The chain's CDR3 is CASTSAVGSTDTQYF. The DNA of the CDR3 is TGTGCCAGCACCTCCGCGGTGGGCAGCACAGATACGCAGTATTTT.

The gene calls are TRBV7-2 and TRBJ2-3; TRBD1 might be the D (5 bases). CDR1 SGHTA and CDR2 FQGNSA come from the germline V gene. This CDR3 has 16 residues. Trimming removed 4 bases at V and 5 bases at J, with 19 bases between. The CDR3 nucleotides are TGTGCCAGCAGCTGGGGCCAGGCTAGGTCGCAAGATACGCAGTATTTT. Translated, it gives CASSWGQARSQDTQYF.

The chain combines TRBV20-1 with TRBJ2-7; 14 positions agree with TRBD2. J lost 4 bases, V lost 5 bases, and 4 bases had no gene match. CDR1 is DFQATT and CDR2 is SNEGSKA in the germline V gene (reference sequence). The CDR3 sequence is 14 residues long. CDR3 coding DNA: TGCAGTGCTCGTGGGACTAGCGGGGGATACGAGCAGTACTTC. Translated: CSARGTSGGYEQYF.

The rearrangement links TRBV19 to TRBJ1-4; TRBD1 aligns across 8 bases. Trimming cost V 6 bases and J 0 bases; bases outside gene matches: 18. The CDR3 extends over 20 amino acids. Germline assignment: CDR1 LNHDA and CDR2 SQIVND (reference sequence). CDR3 residues: CASRPLRQGIKSATNEKLFF. The CDR3 nucleotides read TGTGCCAGTAGGCCGCTCCGACAGGGGATTAAGTCGGCAACTAATGAAAAACTGTTTTTT.

The chain recombines TRBV5-1 with TRBJ1-2; no clear D gene. Trimming shortened V by 0 bases and J by 6 bases, and 12 bases separated the two germline ends. Germline CDR1 SGHRS, CDR2 YFSETQ. The CDR3 runs 14 residues. The CDR3 here is CASSLGRVSDGYTF. CDR3 DNA: TGCGCCAGCAGCTTGGGTAGGGTTAGTGATGGCTACACCTTC.

V and J are TRBV2 and TRBJ1-1; D gene ambiguous. With 0 bases removed from V and 11 bases from J, the gap between germline ends came to 10 bases. Germline-derived CDR1 and CDR2 are SNHLY and FYNNEI. The CDR3 runs to 12 residues. The CDR3 region is CASSEALFRAFF. DNA of the CDR3: TGTGCCAGCAGTGAAGCGCTTTTTCGGGCTTTCTTT.

The V call is TRBV6-6, the J call TRBJ2-2, with a possible D match to TRBD2 (6 bases). Germline CDR1 is MNHNY and CDR2 is SVGAGI (reference sequence). The CDR3 is made up of 14 amino acids. The ends were cut back, 0 bases at V and 8 bases at J, with 10 bases in the middle. As DNA, the CDR3 is TGTGCCAGCAGTTACTCGAGGGGAGGAGGGGAGCTGTTTTTT. Translation: CASSYSRGGGELFF.

This chain links TRBV19 with TRBJ1-5, with TRBD1 matching over 9 bases. Germline CDR1 LNHDA, CDR2 SQIVND (reference sequence). The V and J ends lost 4 bases and 2 bases, in that order; junction bases with no gene match: 6. The CDR3 has 16 amino acids. The CDR3: CASSNPGQGGNQPQHF. The CDR3 DNA reads TGTGCCAGTAGTAACCCGGGACAGGGTGGCAATCAGCCCCAGCATTTT. The whole variable domain, filled in from reference TRBV19 and TRBJ1-5, reads DGGITQSPKYLFRKEGQNVTLSCEQNLNHDAMYWYRQDPGQGLRLIYYSQIVNDFQKGDIAEGYSVSREKKESFPLTVTSAQKNPTAFYLCASSNPGQGGNQPQHFGDGTRLSIL.

The V gene is TRBV5-6, the J gene TRBJ1-2; the match to TRBD1 covers 7 bases. Germline V CDR1 and CDR2: SGHDT, YYEEEE. After removal of 0 bases from V and 4 bases from J, the junction contained 3 bases not matched to a gene. This CDR3 comprises 14 residues. The CDR3 region is CASSLGGQVYGYTF. CDR3 sequence (DNA): TGTGCCAGCAGCTTGGGTGGACAGGTCTATGGCTACACCTTC.

The chain employs TRBV3-1 (or the pseudogene TRBV3-2) and TRBJ2-4; D ambiguous. The V gene's germline CDR1 is LGHDT and CDR2 YNNKEL (reference sequence). V lost 0 bases, J lost 6 bases, and 9 bases lay in between. The CDR3 sequence is 14 residues long. CDR3 region: CASSQDPVGNIQYF. CDR3 nucleotide sequence: TGTGCCAGCAGCCAAGACCCTGTTGGAAACATTCAGTACTTC.

V usage is TRBV3-1 (or the pseudogene TRBV3-2) and J usage is TRBJ1-1; D unclear. Germline CDR1 reads LGHDT; CDR2 reads YNNKEL (reference sequence). The CDR3 covers 14 residues. V lost 1 base and J 4 bases, leaving 10 bases between the germline ends. The CDR3, as DNA: TGTGCCAGCAGCCAAGTCGTGGGTGGCACTGAAGCTTTCTTT. Its protein product is CASSQVVGGTEAFF.

The rearrangement links TRBV28 to TRBJ2-6; D remains ambiguous. The CDR3 is 13 residues long. V lost 7 bases and J 0 bases, leaving 4 bases between the germline ends. Germline CDR1 is MDHEN and CDR2 is SYDVKM. The CDR3 loop is CASISSGANVLTF. The CDR3 nucleotides read TGTGCCAGCATCAGCTCTGGGGCCAACGTCCTGACTTTC.

V gene TRBV4-2 combines with J gene TRBJ1-6; possible D gene TRBD1, 5 bases. Trimming took off 4 bases at V and 7 bases at J, with 11 bases between the two ends. CDR1 LGHNA and CDR2 YNFKEQ come from the germline V gene. This CDR3 has 14 residues. The CDR3 protein is CASSPGTQNSPLHF. CDR3 DNA: TGTGCCAGCAGCCCCGGGACGCAGAATTCACCCCTCCACTTT.